One and the same sample provided the 30 T cell receptor beta chains below, sequenced in a study of long-term antiretroviral therapy in people with HIV (dated 2022 in TCRdb). The immunoSEQ hsTCRB v3.0 assay was used at survey level resolution to sequence the TRB variable region. The table comes from immuneACCESS by way of TCRdb, which keeps in-frame sequences with V and J called. Part of the clones is missing from these tables; in studies checked, under half for an unresolved V gene and the rest for unknown reasons. The sample table contains 25,000 to 30,000 clones; only one count was recorded for approximately 78% of them. Approximately 9% of the sample is held by the ten biggest clonotypes. Specimen: unsorted PBMCs, collected 3 years after starting antiretroviral therapy. The source is a man aged 35 to 55 with HIV.

J is TRBJ1-2 and V is TRBV19; 9 bases match TRBD1. In germline, CDR1 is LNHDA, CDR2 SQIVND (reference sequence). CDR3 size: 15 residues. Germline trimming cut 4 bases from V and 7 bases from J; bases unmatched to any gene: 10. In DNA form, the CDR3 reads TGTGCCAGTAGTACGACCCCGGGACAGGGAAGTGGCTACACCTTC. Protein sequence: CASSTTPGQGSGYTF. Using reference TRBV19 and TRBJ1-2 for the parts outside the CDR3, the full variable domain is DGGITQSPKYLFRKEGQNVTLSCEQNLNHDAMYWYRQDPGQGLRLIYYSQIVNDFQKGDIAEGYSVSREKKESFPLTVTSAQKNPTAFYLCASSTTPGQGSGYTFGSGTRLTVV.

This chain connects TRBV7-8 to TRBJ1-2; no clear D. Trimming took 1 base from V and 4 from J, leaving 13 bases between them. This CDR3 is 15 amino acids long. The germline V gene encodes CDR1 SGHVS and CDR2 FQNEAQ. CDR3 sequence: CASSLGGRRTYGYTF. CDR3 in DNA: TGTGCCAGCAGCTTAGGAGGGAGGCGGACCTATGGCTACACCTTC.

The gene calls are TRBV7-3 and TRBJ2-1; TRBD2 might be the D (5 bases). CDR1 and CDR2 from the germline V gene are SGHTA and FQGTGA. This CDR3 region has 14 residues. V was cut by 5 bases and J by 6 bases, with 14 bases left in between. CDR3 sequence reads: CASSPGLLSNEQFF. The CDR3 DNA reads as TGTGCCAGCAGCCCAGGACTGTTATCCAATGAGCAGTTCTTC.

This sequence joins TRBV27 and TRBJ2-7, with TRBD1 as a possible D gene (6 bases). V lost 5 bases, J lost 7 bases, and 18 bases lay in between. The germline V gene encodes CDR1 MNHEY and CDR2 SMNVEV (reference sequence). CDR3 length equals 14 residues. CDR3 sequence: CASSPPSLRGEQYF. CDR3 DNA: TGTGCCAGCAGTCCACCCTCCCTTAGGGGGGAGCAGTACTTC.

This chain uses TRBV5-1 with TRBJ2-1; TRBD2 aligns across 9 bases. V dropped 6 bases and J dropped 8; count of bases not matched to a gene: 21. Germline V CDR1 and CDR2: SGHRS, YFSETQ. The CDR3 contains 18 residues. CDR3 nucleotide sequence: TGCGCCAGCAACCTTGGCGGGTCGCGGGGGGGCCGAGGCGATGAGCAGTTCTTC. Translation gives CASNLGGSRGGRGDEQFF.

The chain recombines TRBV4-3 with TRBJ2-7; 9 bases match TRBD2. V dropped 4 bases and J dropped 2; count of bases not matched to a gene: 9. Germline assignment: CDR1 LGHNA and CDR2 YSLEER. This CDR3 spans 16 amino acids. CDR3 nucleotide sequence: TGCGCCAGCAGCCTTAGTTTAGCGGGAGAAGCCTACGAGCAGTACTTC. Residues: CASSLSLAGEAYEQYF.

V and J are TRBV18 and TRBJ1-1; D uncertain. The CDR3 has 14 residues. V lost 1 base and J lost 1, with 7 bases in between. CDR1 is KGHSH, CDR2 LQKENI, per germline. The CDR3 region is CASSPQSENTEAFF. CDR3 DNA: TGTGCCAGCTCACCACAGTCAGAGAACACTGAAGCTTTCTTT.

This clone was seen only once. The V gene is TRBV29-1, the J gene TRBJ2-1, with no clear D. This CDR3 comprises 13 residues. V lost 7 bases to trimming and J lost 6 bases, with 16 bases between them. Germline lookup yields CDR1 SQVTM and CDR2 ANQGSEA. In DNA form, the CDR3 reads TGCAGCGGACGAAGCGCTGAGTCCAATGAGCAGTTCTTC. This encodes CSGRSAESNEQFF.

V usage is TRBV27 and J usage is TRBJ2-2; 9 positions agree with TRBD2. The CDR3 has 16 amino acids. The ends lost 2 bases at V and 6 bases at J; junction bases unmatched: 7. In germline, CDR1 is MNHEY, CDR2 SMNVEV (reference sequence). CDR3 loop: CASSLAGGFLAGELFF. In DNA, the CDR3 is TGTGCCAGCAGTTTAGCGGGAGGGTTCCTTGCCGGGGAGCTGTTTTTT.

This clone was counted once. V usage is TRBV5-3 and J usage is TRBJ2-1, with D possibly matching TRBD1 (5 bases). TRBV5-3 is recorded as an ORF, its role being uncertain. Trimming left V 3 bases short and J 0 bases short, with 7 bases between. The CDR3 contains 14 residues. This CDR3 reads CARSSRVSYNEQFF. The CDR3 DNA sequence: TGTGCCAGAAGCTCCAGGGTCTCCTACAATGAGCAGTTCTTC.

This chain connects TRBV28 to TRBJ1-5; 9 positions agree with TRBD1. The CDR3 loop spans 14 amino acids. Germline CDR1 reads MDHEN; CDR2 reads SYDVKM. After removal of 5 bases from V and 6 bases from J, the junction contained 5 bases not matched to a gene. The CDR3 bases are TGTGCCAGCAGTACTACAGGGGGCGTTCAGCCCCAGCATTTT. Translating it yields CASSTTGGVQPQHF.

This clone was recorded only once. The chain combines TRBV7-6 with TRBJ2-1, with D perhaps being TRBD1 or TRBD2 (5 bases each). The germline CDR1 and CDR2 sequences are SGHVS and FNYEAQ. V shed 3 bases and J shed 5 bases, with 23 bases lying between them. The CDR3 is 18 residues long. DNA of the CDR3: TGTGCCAGCAGCTTTCCGGGACGAAGGAATCCCTTGAACAATGAGCAGTTCTTC. Amino acids: CASSFPGRRNPLNNEQFF.

The J gene is TRBJ2-1, the V gene TRBV7-8; 10 bases map to TRBD2. The CDR3 contains 15 residues. Germline V lookup: CDR1 SGHVS, CDR2 FQNEAQ. Germline trimming cut 5 bases from V and 9 bases from J; bases unmatched to any gene: 10. This CDR3 reads CASSPSGGSIGEQFF. The DNA of the CDR3 is TGTGCCAGCAGCCCTAGCGGGGGCTCGATAGGTGAGCAGTTCTTC.

The genes are TRBV28 and TRBJ1-3; possibly TRBD1 for D (6 bases). The length of the CDR3 is 15 residues. Germline V lookup: CDR1 MDHEN, CDR2 SYDVKM. The germline V and J ends were trimmed by 5 bases and 2 bases, with 13 bases remaining between them. The CDR3 reads CASSATGTTGNTIYF. The CDR3 DNA sequence: TGTGCCAGCAGTGCTACCGGGACAACTGGAAACACCATATATTTT.

CDR3 nucleotides: TGTGCCAGCAGTTTTCTGGGGGGTTACTACGAGCAGTACTTC. Its translation is CASSFLGGYYEQYF. This rearrangement joins TRBV27 to TRBJ2-7; D perhaps matches TRBD2 (6 bases). The CDR3 has 14 amino acids. V was cut by 3 bases and J by 3 bases, with 12 bases left in between. Germline CDR1 is MNHEY and CDR2 is SMNVEV (reference sequence).

This clone has more than one count but fewer than ten. The rearrangement joins TRBV6-1 to TRBJ1-2, with TRBD1 matching over 7 bases. V lost 1 base to trimming and J lost 4 bases; unmatched junction nucleotides: 3. Germline V gene sequence: CDR1 MNHNS, CDR2 SASEGT. The CDR3 extends over 14 amino acids. The CDR3 here is CASSEGDSFYGYTF. As DNA, the CDR3 is TGTGCCAGCAGTGAAGGGGACAGCTTCTATGGCTACACCTTC.

The chain uses TRBV6-1 and TRBJ2-7, with 13 bases identical to TRBD2. This CDR3 is built from 14 residues. Germline CDR1 is MNHNS and CDR2 is SASEGT. The V and J ends lost 5 bases and 4 bases, in that order; junction bases with no gene match: 2. The CDR3 reads CASSMGLAGYEQYF. For the CDR3, the DNA is TGTGCCAGCAGTATGGGACTAGCGGGGTACGAGCAGTACTTC.

The CDR3 coding sequence is TGTGCCAGCAGCTCTAGCCTGGGACAGGGGATAGGCGAGCAGTACTTC. It codes for CASSSSLGQGIGEQYF. The rearrangement links TRBV7-6 to TRBJ2-7, with 10 bases matching TRBD1. This CDR3 contains 16 residues. The germline V gene encodes CDR1 SGHVS and CDR2 FNYEAQ. J lost 6 bases, V lost 4 bases, and 12 bases had no gene match.

The chain employs TRBV5-6 and TRBJ2-7; D tentatively fits TRBD1 or TRBD2 (7 bases each). V lost 0 bases, J lost 2 bases, and 18 bases lay in between. Germline-derived CDR1 and CDR2 are SGHDT and YYEEEE. The CDR3 is 17 residues long. CDR3 nucleotides: TGTGCCAGCAGCTTGGAAGCCGGGAGGACAGGCCCCTACGAGCAGTACTTC. It is translated as CASSLEAGRTGPYEQYF. The full variable domain, with the rest looked up from reference TRBV5-6 and TRBJ2-7, is DAGVTQSPTHLIKTRGQQVTLRCSPKSGHDTVSWYQQALGQGPQFIFQYYEEEERQRGNFPDRFSGHQFPNYSSELNVNALLLGDSALYLCASSLEAGRTGPYEQYFGPGTRLTVT.

V usage is TRBV4-3 and J usage is TRBJ2-1, with TRBD2 matching 8 bases. This CDR3 is 15 amino acids long. The junction had 2 bases not matched to a gene; V was cut back by 2 bases and J by 2 bases. The germline V gene has CDR1 LGHNA and CDR2 YSLEER. In DNA form, the CDR3 reads TGCGCCAGCAGCCAACGACTAGCGCCCTACAATGAGCAGTTCTTC. Translated, it gives CASSQRLAPYNEQFF.

The chain links TRBV11-2 to TRBJ2-7; D not resolved. The germline V and J ends were trimmed by 1 base and 5 bases, with 6 bases remaining between them. Germline CDR1 and CDR2: SGHAT and FQNNGV. CDR3 length: 12 residues. DNA for the CDR3: TGTGCCAGCAGCTTAGGGTCAGACGAGCAGTACTTC. Translation gives CASSLGSDEQYF.

This clone was observed a few times. The chain employs TRBV7-8 and TRBJ1-1; a possible D gene is TRBD1 (6 bases). Trimming removed 5 bases from V and 5 bases from J, with 15 bases in between. This CDR3 is 14 amino acids long. Germline-derived CDR1 and CDR2 are SGHVS and FQNEAQ. The CDR3 protein is CASSPNSRGTEAFF. The CDR3 DNA reads as TGTGCCAGCAGCCCAAACTCGAGGGGGACTGAAGCTTTCTTT.

A single count supports this clone. The rearrangement uses TRBV2 and TRBJ2-1; the D is unclear. Trimming stripped 7 bases from V and 9 bases from J, with 19 bases between. CDR1 SNHLY and CDR2 FYNNEI come from the germline V gene. This CDR3 region has 14 residues. The DNA of the CDR3 is TGTGCCAGCATAGTAAACCAACTGGCCGGTGAGCAGTTCTTC. It is translated as CASIVNQLAGEQFF.

This clone came up a few times. V gene TRBV4-1 combines with J gene TRBJ1-2; D ambiguous. Germline loops: CDR1 MGHRA, CDR2 YSYEKL. V lost 0 bases to trimming and J lost 3 bases, with 11 bases between them. The CDR3 length is 15 residues. Written as DNA, the CDR3 is TGCGCCAGCAGCCAAGAAGGCAGGAATTACTATGGCTACACCTTC. Encoded protein: CASSQEGRNYYGYTF.

This rearrangement joins TRBV18 to TRBJ2-2, with 15 positions matching TRBD2. Per germline, CDR1 KGHSH and CDR2 LQKENI. The CDR3 is 18 residues long. V was pared by 5 bases and J by 0 bases, with 4 bases of the junction left unmatched. The CDR3 sequence: CASSSGLAGGPNTGELFF. The CDR3 DNA reads as TGTGCCAGCTCATCGGGACTAGCGGGAGGACCGAACACCGGGGAGCTGTTTTTT.

The DNA of the CDR3 is TGTGCCAGCAGCACAAGGGGGCAACAAGAGACCCAGTACTTC. This gives the protein CASSTRGQQETQYF. The chain carries TRBV9 and TRBJ2-5; 7 bases agree with TRBD1. The CDR3 is 14 residues long. CDR1 SGDLS and CDR2 YYNGEE come from the germline V gene. J was trimmed by 2 bases and V by 4 bases; bases with no gene match: 5. The entire variable domain, with the rest obtained from reference TRBV9 and TRBJ2-5, is as follows: DSGVTQTPKHLITATGQRVTLRCSPRSGDLSVYWYQQSLDQGLQFLIQYYNGEERAKGNILERFSAQQFPDLHSELNLSSLELGDSALYFCASSTRGQQETQYFGPGTRLLVL.

The chain recombines TRBV5-1 with TRBJ2-7; D possibly corresponds to TRBD2 (6 bases). V lost 4 bases, J lost 3 bases, and 17 bases lay in between. Germline values: CDR1 SGHRS, CDR2 YFSETQ. The CDR3 length is 15 residues. The CDR3 DNA is TGCGCCAGCAGCCATACTGGCGGGGTCAACTACGAGCAGTACTTC. Its protein is CASSHTGGVNYEQYF.

This clone was observed a handful of times. The CDR3 coding sequence is TGTGCCAGCAGCCCTACAAGCACGGAAACTTTTCAGCCCCAGCATTTT. As protein: CASSPTSTETFQPQHF. The rearrangement joins TRBV7-2 to TRBJ1-5; no clear D. V was trimmed by 5 bases and J by 6 bases, leaving 20 bases between them. CDR1 and CDR2 (germline): SGHTA, FQGNSA. CDR3 size: 16 residues.

The chain couples TRBV5-6 to TRBJ2-7; the D gene is possibly TRBD1 (5 bases). CDR3 length: 14 amino acids. CDR1 and CDR2 from the germline V gene are SGHDT and YYEEEE. V was pared by 0 bases and J by 6 bases, with 13 bases between. The CDR3 DNA reads TGTGCCAGCAGCTTGGGACAGTATAGCCCCGAGCAGTACTTC. Amino acids: CASSLGQYSPEQYF.

The table lists this clone with a count of one. The rearrangement links TRBV19 to TRBJ1-5; D gene ambiguous. This CDR3 contains 13 residues. Trimming took 10 bases from V and 6 from J, leaving 16 bases between them. In germline, CDR1 is LNHDA, CDR2 SQIVND (reference sequence). In DNA form, the CDR3 reads TGTGCCACCAGCTGGGAGGAGCGTCAGCCCCAGCATTTT. Protein: CATSWEERQPQHF.